This entry describes one T cell receptor beta chain. Its specificity is unknown. The donors comprised healthy bone marrow donors. The primer mix had 60 Vbeta and 13 Jbeta primers. Original analysis: Some 9.9 million of some 80 million unique TCR beta chains were shared, per a later count. Sequenced by immunoSEQ multiplex PCR; TCRdb stores in-frame clones only, minus some. V, J and clone size are taken as reported in that table, and D and trimming were inferred from the DNA itself. In the table there are about 90,000 clones, roughly four fifths of which are singletons. The data were taken from a study of cytomegalovirus exposure and HLA in healthy donors. Study-level points and caveats: HLA allele associations emerged for fewer than 20,000 TCR beta sequences in a later analysis, at 0.05 false discovery rate. Looking again later, the authors saw that most CMV-associated TCR beta chains seemed HLA-restricted.

Between the trimmed V and J ends, which lost 4 bases and 2 bases, there was a span of 15 bases. This CDR3 is built from 17 residues. Germline V gene data show CDR1 as MNHNS and CDR2 as SASEGT. V gene TRBV6-1 combines with J gene TRBJ1-6, with D possibly TRBD1 on 5 matching bases. Sequenced: PBMCs. This clonotype was obtained from a woman aged 55-69 years in good health and CMV-seropositive. CDR3 sequence: CASSVMGREAYNSPLHF. As DNA, the CDR3 is TGTGCCAGCAGTGTCATGGGCAGGGAGGCCTATAATTCACCCCTCCACTTT.